The sequence of this T cell receptor (beta chain) was determined in a study of CXCR3-negative and CXCR3-positive naive CD8 T cells. Naive CD8+ T cells showed CD45RO-CCR7+CD27+CD95-. The CDR3 covers 15 residues. Germline V gene lookup returns CDR1 SEHNR and CDR2 FQNEAQ (reference sequence). A note on this clonotype: The antigen remains undetermined.

The TRB cDNA libraries were prepared by 5' RACE with UMI labels. TCRdb re-called the 5' RACE reads; one entry per CDR3 protein, DNA not given. This repertoire includes 90,000 to 150,000 distinct CDR3 sequences. Regarding the study as a whole: After cryopreservation, CXCR3 expression dropped partially; most assays used fresh PBMCs. Higher TRB CDR3 hydrophobicity marked CXCR3-positive naive cells relative to CXCR3-negative naive cells.

What was sequenced was naive CXCR3+ CD8+ T cells from blood. As to subset: CD45RO-CCR7+CD27+CD95- naive CD8+ T cells expressing CXCR3 (TNR3+). The sequence was collected from a human donor in good health. Some clones in this sample may be carry-over from other donors' samples. This chain uses TRBV7-9 with TRBJ2-5. The CDR3 loop is CASSLVVDYQETQYF.